The following is a T cell receptor beta chain sequence with its context. Its target is not known. This specimen comes from a study of CD8+ T cells in alopecia areata. Study in general: Oral tofacitinib, 5 to 10 mg twice daily, was given in an open-label trial.

Isolated RNA was reverse transcribed into cDNA used as the sequencing template. Clones were read by immunoSEQ multiplex PCR, and TCRdb kept only the in-frame ones, dropping some. The profile shows about 140,000 clones, about half of them singletons. The study team obtained lesional scalp punch biopsies and peripheral blood from alopecia areata patients. The study's findings and limits: TCRs were shared less clearly across patients than in mice, possibly for HLA-related reasons. Normal skin contains resident alphabeta T cells, and these are also sequenced in scalp samples.

The CDR3 is 16 residues long. V was trimmed by 2 bases and J by 0 bases, leaving 11 bases between them. Germline V gene data show CDR1 as MNHNS and CDR2 as SASEGT. The sample here was CD4+ T cells sorted from blood, taken at week 0. This rearrangement joins TRBV6-1 to TRBJ2-4; D is unclear. The source of this sequence is a human donor with alopecia areata. DNA for the CDR3: TGTGCCAGCAGTGAACAGGCACGCCTAGCCAAAAACATTCAGTACTTC. Translation: CASSEQARLAKNIQYF.